These T cell receptor beta chains were read from a single sample in a study of blood T cell repertoires in COVID-19. The method was immunoSEQ multiplex PCR; TCRdb's version includes in-frame clones alone and lacks a portion of them. The sample records approximately 91,000 clones, about 80% being singletons. Sequenced material: peripheral blood. Every receptor here comes from a man between 65 and 85 years old with acute or convalescent COVID-19. CDR3s include the opening cysteine and the closing phenylalanine or tryptophan. A D gene is named only where the DNA matches it firmly. Clone size is stated in some rows and not others, as once, few, many or a class when expanded.

v_gene: TRBV2; j_gene: TRBJ2-1; d_gene: TRBD1; abundance: -; CDR3aa: CASSEYQGANEQFF; CDR3nt: TGTGCCAGCAGTGAATACCAGGGGGCGAATGAGCAGTTCTTC
v_gene: TRBV5-1; j_gene: TRBJ2-5; d_gene: -; abundance: few; CDR3aa: CASSSGTIQETQYF; CDR3nt: TGCGCCAGCAGCTCCGGGACAATCCAAGAGACCCAGTACTTC
v_gene: TRBV4-1; j_gene: TRBJ2-2; d_gene: -; abundance: -; CDR3aa: CASSQDPGTGELFF; CDR3nt: TGCGCCAGCAGCCAAGATCCAGGGACCGGGGAGCTGTTTTTT
v_gene: TRBV14; j_gene: TRBJ1-6; d_gene: TRBD1; abundance: -; CDR3aa: CASSTGQGALESPLHF; CDR3nt: TGTGCCAGCAGCACCGGACAGGGGGCGCTGGAATCACCCCTCCACTTT
v_gene: TRBV6-1; j_gene: TRBJ1-1; d_gene: -; abundance: -; CDR3aa: CASSEGRVDTEAFF; CDR3nt: TGTGCCAGCAGTGAAGGGAGGGTGGACACTGAAGCTTTCTTT
v_gene: TRBV11-1; j_gene: TRBJ2-7; d_gene: -; abundance: -; CDR3aa: CASSLALDSTYEQYF; CDR3nt: TGTGCCAGCAGCTTAGCCTTGGACTCGACCTACGAGCAGTACTTC
v_gene: TRBV2; j_gene: TRBJ1-5; d_gene: -; abundance: -; CDR3aa: CASSPPGDQPQHF; CDR3nt: TGTGCCAGCAGCCCTCCAGGGGACCAGCCCCAGCATTTT
v_gene: TRBV6-5; j_gene: TRBJ1-2; d_gene: -; abundance: -; CDR3aa: CASSLGLGGFNYGYTF; CDR3nt: TGTGCCAGCAGTTTAGGATTAGGGGGTTTTAACTATGGCTACACCTTC
v_gene: TRBV6-5; j_gene: TRBJ2-5; d_gene: -; abundance: -; CDR3aa: CASSPNQGFGETQYF; CDR3nt: TGTGCCAGCAGCCCCAACCAGGGGTTCGGGGAGACCCAGTACTTC
v_gene: TRBV5-5; j_gene: TRBJ2-7; d_gene: TRBD1; abundance: -; CDR3aa: CASSLAGDSSYEQYF; CDR3nt: TGTGCCAGCAGCTTGGCCGGGGACAGTTCCTACGAGCAGTACTTC
v_gene: TRBV5-1; j_gene: TRBJ1-1; d_gene: -; abundance: -; CDR3aa: CASSQGPRGTEAFF; CDR3nt: TGCGCCAGCAGCCAAGGGCCGCGGGGGACTGAAGCTTTCTTT
v_gene: TRBV19; j_gene: TRBJ2-5; d_gene: TRBD1; abundance: -; CDR3aa: CASSIGQGAGETQYF; CDR3nt: TGTGCCAGTAGTATTGGACAGGGGGCGGGGGAGACCCAGTACTTC
v_gene: TRBV5-1; j_gene: TRBJ2-7; d_gene: -; abundance: -; CDR3aa: CASSLGTESYEQYF; CDR3nt: TGCGCCAGCAGCTTGGGGACAGAATCCTACGAGCAGTACTTC
v_gene: TRBV4-1; j_gene: TRBJ2-7; d_gene: TRBD1; abundance: -; CDR3aa: CASSHRYGQDEQYF; CDR3nt: TGCGCCAGCAGCCACAGATACGGACAGGACGAGCAGTACTTC
v_gene: TRBV28; j_gene: TRBJ1-5; d_gene: TRBD1; abundance: -; CDR3aa: CASSSQGALNQPQHF; CDR3nt: TGTGCCAGCAGTTCCCAGGGGGCGCTAAATCAGCCCCAGCATTTT
v_gene: TRBV28; j_gene: TRBJ1-4; d_gene: -; abundance: -; CDR3aa: CASSGRSLEKLFF; CDR3nt: TGTGCCAGCAGCGGCAGGTCTTTAGAAAAACTGTTTTTT
v_gene: TRBV6-5; j_gene: TRBJ1-3; d_gene: -; abundance: -; CDR3aa: CASSYTAGEGNTIYF; CDR3nt: TGTGCCAGCAGTTACACGGCGGGGGAGGGGAACACCATATATTTT
v_gene: TRBV10-3; j_gene: TRBJ1-2; d_gene: -; abundance: once; CDR3aa: CAIKGGATYGYTF; CDR3nt: TGTGCCATCAAAGGGGGGGCTACCTATGGCTACACCTTC
v_gene: TRBV7-6; j_gene: TRBJ1-2; d_gene: TRBD1; abundance: -; CDR3aa: CASSPGTAYEGYGYTF; CDR3nt: TGTGCCAGCAGTCCCGGGACAGCCTACGAAGGATATGGCTACACCTTC
v_gene: TRBV2; j_gene: TRBJ1-2; d_gene: TRBD1; abundance: many; CDR3aa: CASSKGQTYGYTF; CDR3nt: TGTGCCAGCAGTAAGGGACAGACCTATGGCTACACCTTC
v_gene: TRBV29-1; j_gene: TRBJ1-4; d_gene: -; abundance: -; CDR3aa: CSFLRREKLFF; CDR3nt: TGCAGCTTCTTAAGGCGGGAAAAACTGTTTTTT
v_gene: TRBV7-3; j_gene: TRBJ2-1; d_gene: -; abundance: -; CDR3aa: CASSLGANNEQFF; CDR3nt: TGTGCCAGCAGCTTGGGGGCCAACAATGAGCAGTTCTTC
v_gene: TRBV7-9; j_gene: TRBJ1-1; d_gene: -; abundance: -; CDR3aa: CASSSGSGFTEAFF; CDR3nt: TGTGCCAGCAGCTCAGGCTCTGGATTCACTGAAGCTTTCTTT
v_gene: TRBV6-2/TRBV6-3; j_gene: TRBJ2-3; d_gene: -; abundance: -; CDR3aa: CASSYLGLEATDTQYF; CDR3nt: TGTGCCAGCAGTTATTTAGGCCTAGAGGCGACAGATACGCAGTATTTT
v_gene: TRBV5-1; j_gene: TRBJ1-1; d_gene: -; abundance: -; CDR3aa: CASSLGDKVGATEAFF; CDR3nt: TGCGCCAGCAGCTTGGGGGACAAGGTGGGGGCCACTGAAGCTTTCTTT
v_gene: TRBV5-1; j_gene: TRBJ2-3; d_gene: -; abundance: -; CDR3aa: CASSPDRGGVSDTQYF; CDR3nt: TGCGCCAGCAGCCCCGACCGAGGCGGGGTATCTGATACGCAGTATTTT
v_gene: TRBV7-9; j_gene: TRBJ1-6; d_gene: -; abundance: -; CDR3aa: CASSLEQNNSPLHF; CDR3nt: TGTGCCAGCAGCTTAGAACAGAACAATTCACCCCTCCACTTT
v_gene: TRBV19; j_gene: TRBJ1-4; d_gene: -; abundance: -; CDR3aa: CASSGSNEKLFF; CDR3nt: TGTGCCAGTAGTGGCAGTAATGAAAAACTGTTTTTT
v_gene: TRBV27; j_gene: TRBJ2-2; d_gene: TRBD1; abundance: -; CDR3aa: CASSLYGQGAAGELFF; CDR3nt: TGTGCCAGCAGTTTATACGGACAGGGGGCAGCCGGGGAGCTGTTTTTT
v_gene: TRBV10-1; j_gene: TRBJ1-3; d_gene: TRBD1; abundance: few; CDR3aa: CASSSTRGSTIYF; CDR3nt: TGCGCCAGCAGTTCAACCAGGGGGTCCACCATATATTTT
v_gene: TRBV11-2; j_gene: TRBJ2-3; d_gene: TRBD2; abundance: few; CDR3aa: CASSLRGDLLYTDTQYF; CDR3nt: TGTGCCAGCAGCTTACGGGGGGATCTTCTCTACACAGATACGCAGTATTTT
v_gene: TRBV29-1; j_gene: TRBJ1-2; d_gene: -; abundance: -; CDR3aa: CSVVFAGSTNYGYTF; CDR3nt: TGCAGCGTTGTATTTGCAGGCAGCACTAACTATGGCTACACCTTC
v_gene: TRBV29-1; j_gene: TRBJ2-7; d_gene: -; abundance: -; CDR3aa: CSVGYPTLTGYEQYF; CDR3nt: TGCAGCGTTGGCTACCCAACGTTGACAGGCTACGAGCAGTACTTC
v_gene: TRBV5-1; j_gene: TRBJ1-3; d_gene: -; abundance: once; CDR3aa: CASSLSQSSGNTIYF; CDR3nt: TGCGCCAGCAGCTTGAGCCAAAGCTCTGGAAACACCATATATTTT
v_gene: TRBV5-1; j_gene: TRBJ1-1; d_gene: -; abundance: -; CDR3aa: CASSLVAGSLEAFF; CDR3nt: TGCGCCAGCAGCTTAGTGGCGGGGTCCCTTGAAGCTTTCTTT
v_gene: TRBV7-2; j_gene: TRBJ2-2; d_gene: TRBD2; abundance: -; CDR3aa: CASSPLGGGVAGELFF; CDR3nt: TGTGCCAGCAGCCCGCTAGGCGGGGGGGTGGCCGGGGAGCTGTTTTTT
v_gene: TRBV11-2; j_gene: TRBJ1-1; d_gene: TRBD1; abundance: few; CDR3aa: CASSAGTGDTEAFF; CDR3nt: TGTGCCAGCAGCGCTGGGACAGGCGACACTGAAGCTTTCTTT
v_gene: TRBV7-3; j_gene: TRBJ2-2; d_gene: TRBD1; abundance: once; CDR3aa: CASSYDRGDTGELFF; CDR3nt: TGTGCCAGCAGCTATGACAGGGGAGATACCGGGGAGCTGTTTTTT
v_gene: TRBV3-1/TRBV3-2; j_gene: TRBJ2-7; d_gene: TRBD1; abundance: few; CDR3aa: CASSTRDRGNEQYF; CDR3nt: TGTGCCAGCAGCACCCGGGACAGGGGGAACGAGCAGTACTTC
v_gene: TRBV5-1; j_gene: TRBJ1-2; d_gene: -; abundance: -; CDR3aa: CASSSVGLKDGYTF; CDR3nt: TGCGCCAGCAGCTCCGTGGGACTAAAAGACGGCTACACCTTC
v_gene: TRBV5-6; j_gene: TRBJ1-3; d_gene: TRBD1; abundance: -; CDR3aa: CASSLEGQGVLNTIYF; CDR3nt: TGTGCCAGCAGCTTGGAGGGACAGGGAGTTTTGAACACCATATATTTT
v_gene: TRBV12-5; j_gene: TRBJ1-6; d_gene: TRBD1; abundance: -; CDR3aa: CASGLGQGYNSPLHF; CDR3nt: TGTGCTAGTGGTTTGGGACAGGGTTATAATTCACCCCTCCACTTT
v_gene: TRBV10-1; j_gene: TRBJ2-2; d_gene: TRBD1; abundance: -; CDR3aa: CASSADWTGAGELFF; CDR3nt: TGCGCCAGCAGTGCAGACTGGACAGGGGCCGGGGAGCTGTTTTTT
v_gene: TRBV12-5; j_gene: TRBJ2-4; d_gene: -; abundance: few; CDR3aa: CASGFDSTGTNIQYF; CDR3nt: TGTGCTAGTGGTTTTGATTCAACAGGGACGAACATTCAGTACTTC